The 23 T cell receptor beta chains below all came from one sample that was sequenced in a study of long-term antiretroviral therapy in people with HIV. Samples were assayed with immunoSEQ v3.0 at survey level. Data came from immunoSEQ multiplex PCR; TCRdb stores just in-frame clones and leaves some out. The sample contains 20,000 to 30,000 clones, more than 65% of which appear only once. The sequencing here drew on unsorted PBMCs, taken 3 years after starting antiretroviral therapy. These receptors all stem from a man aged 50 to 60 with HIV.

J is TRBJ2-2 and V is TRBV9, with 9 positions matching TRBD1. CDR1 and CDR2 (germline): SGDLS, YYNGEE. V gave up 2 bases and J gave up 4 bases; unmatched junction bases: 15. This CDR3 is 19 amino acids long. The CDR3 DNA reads TGTGCCAGCAGCGTCCGTAGGATCACAGGGGGCGCCGGCACCGGGGAGCTGTTTTTT. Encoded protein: CASSVRRITGGAGTGELFF.

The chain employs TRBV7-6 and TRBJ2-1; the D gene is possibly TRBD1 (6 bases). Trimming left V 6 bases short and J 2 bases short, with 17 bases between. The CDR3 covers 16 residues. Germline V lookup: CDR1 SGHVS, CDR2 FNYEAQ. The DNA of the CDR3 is TGTGCCAGCAGTTCTTTCTCAGGGGCCCCCTACAATGAGCAGTTCTTC. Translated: CASSSFSGAPYNEQFF.

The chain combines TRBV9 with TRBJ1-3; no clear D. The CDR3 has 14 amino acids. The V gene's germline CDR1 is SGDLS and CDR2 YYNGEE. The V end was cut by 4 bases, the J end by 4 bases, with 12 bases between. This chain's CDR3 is CASSSPGVGNTIYF. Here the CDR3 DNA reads TGTGCCAGCAGCTCCCCCGGGGTCGGAAACACCATATATTTT.

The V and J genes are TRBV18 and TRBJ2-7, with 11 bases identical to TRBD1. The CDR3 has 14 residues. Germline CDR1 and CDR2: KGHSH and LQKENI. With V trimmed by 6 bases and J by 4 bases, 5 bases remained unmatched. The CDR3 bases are TGTGCCAGCTCGGGACAGGGGGTAGGTTACGAGCAGTACTTC. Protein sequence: CASSGQGVGYEQYF.

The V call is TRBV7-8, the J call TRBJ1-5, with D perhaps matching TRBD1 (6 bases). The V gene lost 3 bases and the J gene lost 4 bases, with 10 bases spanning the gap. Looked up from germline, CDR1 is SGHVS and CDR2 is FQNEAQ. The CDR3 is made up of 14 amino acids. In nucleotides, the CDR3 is TGTGCCAGCAGCTTCGGGGGGGCGAATCAGCCCCAGCATTTT. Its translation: CASSFGGANQPQHF.

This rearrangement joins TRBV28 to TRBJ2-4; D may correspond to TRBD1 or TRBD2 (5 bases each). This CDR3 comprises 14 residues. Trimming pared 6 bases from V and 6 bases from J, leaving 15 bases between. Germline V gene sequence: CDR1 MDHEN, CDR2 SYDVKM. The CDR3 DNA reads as TGTGCCAGCAGCTCCCTGGGTGGGGGAAACATTCAGTACTTC. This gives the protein CASSSLGGGNIQYF.

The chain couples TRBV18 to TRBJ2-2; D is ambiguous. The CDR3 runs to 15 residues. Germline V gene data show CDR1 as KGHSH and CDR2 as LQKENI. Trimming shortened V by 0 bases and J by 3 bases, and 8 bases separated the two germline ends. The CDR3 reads CASSPPRDDTGELFF. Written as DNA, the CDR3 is TGTGCCAGCTCACCACCGCGTGATGACACCGGGGAGCTGTTTTTT.

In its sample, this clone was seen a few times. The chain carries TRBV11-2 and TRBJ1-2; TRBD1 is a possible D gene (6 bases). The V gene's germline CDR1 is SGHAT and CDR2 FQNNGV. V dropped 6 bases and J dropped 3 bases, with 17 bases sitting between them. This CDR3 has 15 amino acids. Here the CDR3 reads CASSGRGASHYGYTF. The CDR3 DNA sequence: TGTGCCAGCAGTGGAAGGGGGGCCTCGCACTATGGCTACACCTTC.

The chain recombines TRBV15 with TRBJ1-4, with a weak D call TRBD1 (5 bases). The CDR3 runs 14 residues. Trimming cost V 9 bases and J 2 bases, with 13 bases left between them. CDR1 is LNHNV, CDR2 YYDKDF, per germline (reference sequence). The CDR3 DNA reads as TGTGCCACAAAAAAAGGGGCCACTAATGAAAAACTGTTTTTT. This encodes CATKKGATNEKLFF. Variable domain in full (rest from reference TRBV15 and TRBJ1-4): DAMVIQNPRYQVTQFGKPVTLSCSQTLNHNVMYWYQQKSSQAPKLLFHYYDKDFNNEADTPDNFQSRRPNTSFCFLDIRSPGLGDTAMYLCATKKGATNEKLFFGSGTQLSVL.

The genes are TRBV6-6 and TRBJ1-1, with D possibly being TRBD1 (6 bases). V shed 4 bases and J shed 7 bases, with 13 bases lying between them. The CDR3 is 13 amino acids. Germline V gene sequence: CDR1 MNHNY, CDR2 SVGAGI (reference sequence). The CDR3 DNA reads TGTGCCAGCAGTTCATCGGACAGTTATGAAGCTTTCTTT. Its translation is CASSSSDSYEAFF.

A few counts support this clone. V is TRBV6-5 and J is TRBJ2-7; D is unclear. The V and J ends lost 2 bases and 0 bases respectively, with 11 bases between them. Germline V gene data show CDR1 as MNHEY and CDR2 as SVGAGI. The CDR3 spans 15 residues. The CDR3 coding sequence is TGTGCCAGCAGTTACGGCCCCATTCTCTCCTACGAGCAGTACTTC. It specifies CASSYGPILSYEQYF.

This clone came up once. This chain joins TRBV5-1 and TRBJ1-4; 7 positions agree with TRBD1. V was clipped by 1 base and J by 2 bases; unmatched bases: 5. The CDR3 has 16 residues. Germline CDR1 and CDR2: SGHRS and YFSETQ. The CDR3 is CASSLLSRGTNEKLFF. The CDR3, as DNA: TGCGCCAGCAGCTTGCTTAGCAGGGGGACTAATGAAAAACTGTTTTTT. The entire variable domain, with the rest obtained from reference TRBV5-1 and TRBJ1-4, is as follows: KAGVTQTPRYLIKTRGQQVTLSCSPISGHRSVSWYQQTPGQGLQFLFEYFSETQRNKGNFPGRFSGRQFSNSRSEMNVSTLELGDSALYLCASSLLSRGTNEKLFFGSGTQLSVL.

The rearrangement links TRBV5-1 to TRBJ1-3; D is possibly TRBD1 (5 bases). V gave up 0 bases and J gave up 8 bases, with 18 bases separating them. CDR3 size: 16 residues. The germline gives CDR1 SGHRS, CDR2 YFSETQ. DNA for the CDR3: TGCGCCAGCAGCTTGGCCCGGGGCGTAGGGGAAGACACCATATATTTT. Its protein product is CASSLARGVGEDTIYF.

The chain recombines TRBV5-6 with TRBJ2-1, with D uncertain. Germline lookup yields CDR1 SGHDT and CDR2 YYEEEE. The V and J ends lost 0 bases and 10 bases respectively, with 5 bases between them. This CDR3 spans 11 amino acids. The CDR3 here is CASSLVGEQFF. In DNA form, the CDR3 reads TGTGCCAGCAGCTTGGTTGGGGAGCAGTTCTTC.

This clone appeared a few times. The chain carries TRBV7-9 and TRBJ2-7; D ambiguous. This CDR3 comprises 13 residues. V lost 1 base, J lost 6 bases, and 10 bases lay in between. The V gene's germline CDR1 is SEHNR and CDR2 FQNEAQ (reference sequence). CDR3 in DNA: TGTGCCAGCAGCTTAGTTAGGGCTGGCGAGCAGTACTTC. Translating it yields CASSLVRAGEQYF.

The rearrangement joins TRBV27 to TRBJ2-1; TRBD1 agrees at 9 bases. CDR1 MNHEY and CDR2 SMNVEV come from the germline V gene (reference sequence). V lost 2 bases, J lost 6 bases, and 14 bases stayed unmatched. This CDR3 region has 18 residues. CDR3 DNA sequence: TGTGCCAGCAGTTTACCCTCCTCCGGGACAGGGCGCTTCAATGAGCAGTTCTTC. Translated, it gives CASSLPSSGTGRFNEQFF.

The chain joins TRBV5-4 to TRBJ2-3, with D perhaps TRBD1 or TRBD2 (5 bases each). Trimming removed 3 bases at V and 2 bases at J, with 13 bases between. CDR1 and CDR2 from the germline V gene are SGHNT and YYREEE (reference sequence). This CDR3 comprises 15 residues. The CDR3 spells CASSYHRRNTDTQYF. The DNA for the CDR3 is TGTGCCAGCAGCTACCACAGGAGGAACACAGATACGCAGTATTTT.

Here the CDR3 reads CAWSGATHEQYF. Here the CDR3 DNA reads TGTGCCTGGAGTGGAGCAACCCACGAGCAGTACTTC. The chain joins TRBV30 to TRBJ2-5; D gene ambiguous. The J call could be wrong; TRBJ2-7 is a better fit for the DNA end. From germline, CDR1 is GTSNPN and CDR2 SVGIG (reference sequence). The CDR3 is made up of 12 amino acids.

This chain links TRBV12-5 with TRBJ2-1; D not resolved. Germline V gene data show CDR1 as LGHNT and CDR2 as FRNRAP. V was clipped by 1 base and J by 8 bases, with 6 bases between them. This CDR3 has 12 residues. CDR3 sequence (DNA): TGTGCTAGTGGTTTGGGGGTGGATGAGCAGTTCTTC. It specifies CASGLGVDEQFF.

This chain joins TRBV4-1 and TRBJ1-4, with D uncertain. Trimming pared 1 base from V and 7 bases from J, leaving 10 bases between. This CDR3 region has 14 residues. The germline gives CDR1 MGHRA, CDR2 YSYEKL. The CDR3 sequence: CASSQGTVGEKLFF. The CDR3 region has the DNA TGCGCCAGCAGCCAAGGTACAGTGGGTGAAAAACTGTTTTTT.

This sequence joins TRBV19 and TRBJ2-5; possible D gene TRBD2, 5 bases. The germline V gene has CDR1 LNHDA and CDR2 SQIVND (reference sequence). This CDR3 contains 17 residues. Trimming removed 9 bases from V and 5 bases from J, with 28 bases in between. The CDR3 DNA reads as TGTGCCAGAGGCCACCCCCCTGTGTGGGGAGATGGTGAGACCCAGTACTTC. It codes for CARGHPPVWGDGETQYF.

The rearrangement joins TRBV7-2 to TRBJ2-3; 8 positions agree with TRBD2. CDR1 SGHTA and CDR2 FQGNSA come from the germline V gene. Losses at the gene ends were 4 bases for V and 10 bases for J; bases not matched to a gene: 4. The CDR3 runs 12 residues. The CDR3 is CASSSAGGAQYF. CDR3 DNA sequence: TGTGCCAGCAGCTCCGCGGGGGGAGCGCAGTATTTT.

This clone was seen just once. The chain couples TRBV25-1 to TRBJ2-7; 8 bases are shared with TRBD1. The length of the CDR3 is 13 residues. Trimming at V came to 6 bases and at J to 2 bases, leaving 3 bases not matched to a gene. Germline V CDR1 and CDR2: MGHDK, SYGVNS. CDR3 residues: CASRDRVTYEQYF. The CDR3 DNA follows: TGTGCCAGCAGGGACAGGGTAACCTACGAGCAGTACTTC.